A selection of T cell receptor beta chains follows, all from one sample in a study of long-term antiretroviral therapy in people with HIV. The protocol was immunoSEQ multiplex PCR, while the TCRdb copy is restricted to in-frame clones and leaves out a portion. The sample has about 21,000 clones, 81% seen once; the top ten hold 9.5% to 15%. This sample comprised unsorted PBMCs, obtained 0.1 years before starting antiretroviral therapy. All receptors derive from a man between 40 and 49 years old with HIV. Both conserved end residues are part of each CDR3. A D gene is named only where the DNA matches it firmly. Rows may omit the clone size; those that give it use once, few, many or a size class.

>TRBJ2-5|TRBD2|TRBV10-3|NA
TGTGCCATCAGTGATTCCGGCGGGAGAACAGAGACCCAGTACTTC
CAISDSGGRTETQYF
>TRBJ2-7|NA|TRBV27|NA
TGTGCCAGCGGACGGCAGGGCTTAAACGAGCAGTACTTC
CASGRQGLNEQYF
>TRBJ1-3|TRBD1|TRBV18|once
TGTGCCAGCTCACCACTGCAGGGGGCTAGCTCTGGAAACACCATATATTTT
CASSPLQGASSGNTIYF
>TRBJ2-7|NA|TRBV5-4|few
TGTGCCAGCAGCCCGGGTAACGACGAGCAGTACTTC
CASSPGNDEQYF
>TRBJ2-1|TRBD2|TRBV5-1|NA
TGCGCCAGCAGCCGTAGCGGGGGGACCGACAATGAGCAGTTCTTC
CASSRSGGTDNEQFF
>TRBJ2-1|NA|TRBV2|once
TGTGCCAGCAGTGAGCTAAATGAGCAGTTCTTC
CASSELNEQFF
>TRBJ1-2|NA|TRBV7-9|few
TGTGCCAGCAGCCTTACGACAGCCCACTATGGCTACACCTTC
CASSLTTAHYGYTF
>TRBJ2-5|NA|TRBV30|NA
TGTGCCTGGAGTAGGCAGGGGAAGACCCAGTACTTC
CAWSRQGKTQYF
>TRBJ2-7|TRBD1|TRBV5-4|NA
TGTGCCAGCAGCCATGGGGACAGGCCGAACGAGCAGTACTTC
CASSHGDRPNEQYF
>TRBJ1-1|NA|TRBV27|medium-sized
TGTGCCAGCAGTGTGACAGCTAGGACTGAAGCTTTCTTT
CASSVTARTEAFF
>TRBJ1-6|NA|TRBV6-5|NA
TGTGCCAGCAGTTACTCGACCGGGGGTAGATCACCCCTCCACTTT
CASSYSTGGRSPLHF
>TRBJ2-7|NA|TRBV4-2|NA
TGTGCCAGCAGCCAAGATTTAGGGGGTACCGTCTACGAGCAGTACTTC
CASSQDLGGTVYEQYF
>TRBJ2-7|NA|TRBV7-9|few
TGTGCCAGCAGCTTTCTTCCCGGGGAGCAGTACTTC
CASSFLPGEQYF
>TRBJ2-7|NA|TRBV4-1|few
TGCGCCAGCAGCCACCACGGCCACGAGCAGTACTTC
CASSHHGHEQYF
>TRBJ1-1|NA|TRBV5-4|NA
TGTGCCAGCAGCCCGGCGGGGATCCCCATGGGTATGAACACTGAAGCTTTCTTT
CASSPAGIPMGMNTEAFF
>TRBJ1-1|NA|TRBV19|NA
TGTGCCAGTAGTATAGCCGCAGGGCGCACTGAAGCTTTCTTT
CASSIAAGRTEAFF
>TRBJ2-1|TRBD2|TRBV7-2|NA
TGTGCCAGCAGCTCCCAGTCGGGGGGCAATGAGCAGTTCTTC
CASSSQSGGNEQFF
>TRBJ2-7|NA|TRBV19|NA
TGTGCCAGTAGTCTTGGACTTTCCTACGAGCAGTACTTC
CASSLGLSYEQYF
>TRBJ1-5|NA|TRBV6-6|NA
TGTGCCAGCGGTATGGATTATAGCAATCAGCCCCAGCATTTT
CASGMDYSNQPQHF
>TRBJ2-1|TRBD1|TRBV9|large
TGTGCCAGCAGCCCCCTGACAGGGGGCAGGAACAATGAGCAGTTCTTC
CASSPLTGGRNNEQFF
>TRBJ2-5|NA|TRBV2|NA
TGTGCCAGCAGGGATGGGACGGGATACCAAGAGACCCAGTACTTC
CASRDGTGYQETQYF
>TRBJ2-3|NA|TRBV5-6|NA
TGTGCCAGCAGCGGAGGGTGGGGCAGGGCAGATACGCAGTATTTT
CASSGGWGRADTQYF
>TRBJ1-1|NA|TRBV30|NA
TGTGCCTGGAGCCCTCTTAGGAACACTGAAGCTTTCTTT
CAWSPLRNTEAFF
>TRBJ1-6|TRBD1|TRBV4-3|NA
TGCGCCAGCAGCCAGTTGACAGGGGGAATTTCACCCCTCCACTTT
CASSQLTGGISPLHF
>TRBJ2-7|NA|TRBV6-6|once
TGTGCCAGCACTACAGGCCTGTTCTACGAGCAGTACTTC
CASTTGLFYEQYF
>TRBJ2-7|TRBD2|TRBV29-1|NA
TGCAGCGTCGGACTAGCCCTGAGCTCCTACGAGCAGTACTTC
CSVGLALSSYEQYF
>TRBJ1-1|NA|TRBV5-1|NA
TGCGCCAGCGGCTTCCTGAGGGGTGGGACTGAAGCTTTCTTT
CASGFLRGGTEAFF
>TRBJ2-2|NA|TRBV6-5|once
TGTGCCAGCAGCTCTTCCAACACCGGGGAGCTGTTTTTT
CASSSSNTGELFF
>TRBJ2-5|TRBD1|TRBV7-9|NA
TGTGCCAGCAGCACGAACCGGGACAGGGAGACCCAGTACTTC
CASSTNRDRETQYF
>TRBJ2-7|NA|TRBV5-4|once
TGTGCCAGCAGCAATCAGGGTCGCGAGCAGTACTTC
CASSNQGREQYF
>TRBJ1-1|NA|TRBV7-2|few
TGTGCCAGCAGCTCTTCCTTTACTGAAGCTTTCTTT
CASSSSFTEAFF
>TRBJ2-1|TRBD1|TRBV28|NA
TGTGCCAGCAGCCGAGGACAGGGGGGCAATGAGCAGTTCTTC
CASSRGQGGNEQFF